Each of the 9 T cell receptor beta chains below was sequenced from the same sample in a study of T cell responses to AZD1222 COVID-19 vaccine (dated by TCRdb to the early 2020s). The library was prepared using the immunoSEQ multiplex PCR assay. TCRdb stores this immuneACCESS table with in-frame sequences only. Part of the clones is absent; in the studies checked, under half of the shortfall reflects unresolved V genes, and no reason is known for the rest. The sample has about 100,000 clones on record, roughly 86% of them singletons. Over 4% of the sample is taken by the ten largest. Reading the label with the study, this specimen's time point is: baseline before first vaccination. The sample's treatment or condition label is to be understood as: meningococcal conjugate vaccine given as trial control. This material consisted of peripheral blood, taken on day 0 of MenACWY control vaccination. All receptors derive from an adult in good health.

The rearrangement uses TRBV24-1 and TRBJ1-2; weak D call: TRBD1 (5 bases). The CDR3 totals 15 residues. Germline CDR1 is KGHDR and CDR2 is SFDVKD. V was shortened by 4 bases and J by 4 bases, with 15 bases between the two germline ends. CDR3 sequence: CATSEFGQGSYGYTF. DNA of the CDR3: TGTGCCACCAGTGAGTTCGGACAAGGGAGCTATGGCTACACCTTC.

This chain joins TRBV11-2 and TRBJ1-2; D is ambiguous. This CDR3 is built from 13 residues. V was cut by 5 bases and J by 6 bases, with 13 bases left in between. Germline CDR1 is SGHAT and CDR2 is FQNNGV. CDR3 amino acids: CASSRRGLHGYTF. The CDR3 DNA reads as TGTGCCAGCAGCCGACGGGGTTTACATGGCTACACCTTC. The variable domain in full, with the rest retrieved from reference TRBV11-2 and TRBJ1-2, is EAGVAQSPRYKIIEKRQSVAFWCNPISGHATLYWYQQILGQGPKLLIQFQNNGVVDDSQLPKDRFSAERLKGVDSTLKIQPAKLEDSAVYLCASSRRGLHGYTFGSGTRLTVV.

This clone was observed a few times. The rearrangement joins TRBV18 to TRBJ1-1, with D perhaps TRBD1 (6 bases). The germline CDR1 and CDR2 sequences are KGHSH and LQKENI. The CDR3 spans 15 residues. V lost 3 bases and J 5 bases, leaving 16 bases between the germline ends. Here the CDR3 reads CASSPVGGLRTEAFF. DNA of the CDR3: TGTGCCAGCTCACCGGTGGGGGGCCTGAGGACTGAAGCTTTCTTT.

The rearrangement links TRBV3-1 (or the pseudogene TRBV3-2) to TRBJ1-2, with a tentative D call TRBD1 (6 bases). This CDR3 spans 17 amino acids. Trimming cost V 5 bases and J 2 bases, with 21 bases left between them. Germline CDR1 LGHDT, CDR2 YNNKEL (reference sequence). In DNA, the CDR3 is TGTGCCAGCAGCGCCCGAGCCACCTGGACAGAAAACTATGGCTACACCTTC. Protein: CASSARATWTENYGYTF.

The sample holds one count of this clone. The CDR3 reads CASSLHRGGSYNSPLHF. The CDR3 bases are TGTGCCAGCAGTTTACACAGGGGAGGGTCCTATAATTCACCCCTCCACTTT. V is TRBV28 and J is TRBJ1-6, with TRBD1 matching 7 bases. The V and J ends lost 2 bases and 1 base, in that order; junction bases with no gene match: 5. Germline V gene data show CDR1 as MDHEN and CDR2 as SYDVKM. The CDR3 has 17 residues.

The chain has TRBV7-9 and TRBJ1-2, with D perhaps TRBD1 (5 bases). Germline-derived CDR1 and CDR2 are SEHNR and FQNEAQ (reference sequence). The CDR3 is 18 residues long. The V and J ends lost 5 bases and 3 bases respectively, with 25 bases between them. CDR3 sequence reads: CASSPSRGGGGGDYGYTF. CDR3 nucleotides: TGTGCCAGCAGCCCCTCCCGAGGCGGAGGTGGGGGAGACTATGGCTACACCTTC. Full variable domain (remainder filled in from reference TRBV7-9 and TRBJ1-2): DTGVSQNPRHKITKRGQNVTFRCDPISEHNRLYWYRQTLGQGPEFLTYFQNEAQLEKSRLLSDRFSAERPKGSFSTLEIQRTEQGDSAMYLCASSPSRGGGGGDYGYTFGSGTRLTVV.

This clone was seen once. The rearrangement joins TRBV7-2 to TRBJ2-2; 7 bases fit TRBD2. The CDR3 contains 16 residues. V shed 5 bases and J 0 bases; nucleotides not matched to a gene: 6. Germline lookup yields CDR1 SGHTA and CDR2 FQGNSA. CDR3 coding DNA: TGTGCCAGCAGCCCCCGGGACTACCCGAACACCGGGGAGCTGTTTTTT. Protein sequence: CASSPRDYPNTGELFF.

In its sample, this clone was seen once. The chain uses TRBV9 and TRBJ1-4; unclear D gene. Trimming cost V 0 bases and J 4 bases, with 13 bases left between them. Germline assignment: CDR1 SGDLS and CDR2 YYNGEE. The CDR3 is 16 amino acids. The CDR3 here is CASSVDQGSSNEKLFF. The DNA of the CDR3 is TGTGCCAGCAGCGTAGATCAAGGCAGCAGTAATGAAAAACTGTTTTTT.

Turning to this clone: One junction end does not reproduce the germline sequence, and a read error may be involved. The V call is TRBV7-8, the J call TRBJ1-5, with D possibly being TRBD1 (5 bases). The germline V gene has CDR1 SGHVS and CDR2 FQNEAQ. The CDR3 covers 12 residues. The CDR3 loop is CASSLTPGPQNF. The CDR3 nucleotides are TGTGCCAGCAGCCTTACCCCGGGACCACAGAATTTT.